This entry lists 6 T cell receptor beta chains sequenced from one sample in a study of cytomegalovirus exposure and HLA in healthy donors. Primers included in the PCR were 60 Vbeta and 13 Jbeta primers. Here immunoSEQ multiplex PCR was the method, and the copy in TCRdb shows in-frame clones only, minus some. The sample has 150,000 to 200,000 clones; 75% to 90% are singletons. The sample comprised PBMCs. The receptors come from a man between 45 and 60 years old in good health and CMV-seropositive.

The chain carries TRBV18 and TRBJ2-1; maybe TRBD2 (7 bases). Germline CDR1 reads KGHSH; CDR2 reads LQKENI. This CDR3 region has 15 residues. With 9 bases removed from V and 0 bases from J, the gap between germline ends came to 15 bases. CDR3 amino acids: CASSSGTSSYNEQFF. Written as DNA, the CDR3 is TGTGCCAGTTCCAGCGGGACAAGCTCCTACAATGAGCAGTTCTTC.

The gene calls are TRBV27 and TRBJ1-2; D is perhaps TRBD1 (5 bases). The V and J ends lost 6 bases and 3 bases respectively, with 14 bases between them. In germline, CDR1 is MNHEY, CDR2 SMNVEV (reference sequence). The CDR3 loop spans 14 amino acids. The CDR3 DNA follows: TGTGCCAGCAGCCCGTGGGGCGGGGACTATGGCTACACCTTC. Its protein product is CASSPWGGDYGYTF.

The chain links TRBV29-1 to TRBJ2-1, with 8 bases matching TRBD1. Looked up from germline, CDR1 is SQVTM and CDR2 is ANQGSEA. CDR3 length: 13 residues. Trimming removed 7 bases from V and 4 bases from J; junction bases left unmatched: 6. The DNA of the CDR3 is TGCAGCGCGGGACAGGCTACGTACAATGAGCAGTTCTTC. It codes for CSAGQATYNEQFF.

V is TRBV7-6 and J is TRBJ2-1, with unresolved D. V lost 0 bases and J lost 2, with 8 bases in between. The CDR3 has 15 amino acids. The germline gives CDR1 SGHVS, CDR2 FNYEAQ. DNA for the CDR3: TGTGCCAGCAGCTTAGCGTCGCTAGCCTACAATGAGCAGTTCTTC. It specifies CASSLASLAYNEQFF.

The V call is TRBV6-1, the J call TRBJ1-5, with TRBD1 matching over 12 bases. Germline V lookup: CDR1 MNHNS, CDR2 SASEGT. J gave up 4 bases and V 4 bases, and 5 bases lay outside the gene matches. The CDR3 is made up of 16 amino acids. In DNA form, the CDR3 reads TGTGCCAGCAGTGCTCCGGGACAGGGGGCAAATCAGCCCCAGCATTTT. The encoded protein is CASSAPGQGANQPQHF.

The sample holds a few counts of this clone. At one end the junction does not follow the germline gene, possibly because of a read error. The chain carries TRBV7-9 and TRBJ1-2, with TRBD1 matching 7 bases. CDR1 and CDR2 (germline): SEHNR, FQNEAQ (reference sequence). This CDR3 is built from 17 residues. CDR3 loop: CSSSTTLTGSGTYGYTF. For the CDR3, the DNA is TGTTCCAGCAGCACCACACTGACAGGGAGCGGCACCTATGGCTACACCTTC.